The 8 T cell receptor beta chains in this list originate from one sample, sequenced in a study of resident and recirculating memory T cells in vitiligo. This table comes from immunoSEQ multiplex PCR, and its TCRdb copy is limited to in-frame clones, with some not included. In the table there are 40,000 to 50,000 clones, 80% to 95% of which are singletons. The sequenced sample was blood. All receptors come from a male donor with vitiligo.

This clone was recorded once. V and J are TRBV30 and TRBJ1-1; possible D gene TRBD1, 5 bases. This CDR3 has 11 amino acids. Trimming removed 2 bases at V and 7 bases at J, with 8 bases between. The germline gives CDR1 GTSNPN, CDR2 SVGIG (reference sequence). The CDR3 coding sequence is TGTGCCTGGAGTCGACAGCTTGAAGCTTTCTTT. It translates to CAWSRQLEAFF.

The count of this clone is one. V is TRBV4-1 and J is TRBJ2-3, with D uncertain. Germline V lookup: CDR1 MGHRA, CDR2 YSYEKL. CDR3 length equals 14 residues. V lost 0 bases to trimming and J lost 4 bases, with 8 bases between them. CDR3 bases: TGCGCCAGCAGCCAAGATTCGAGATCAGATACGCAGTATTTT. This codes for CASSQDSRSDTQYF.

The chain uses TRBV6-6 and TRBJ2-5; 7 nucleotides agree with TRBD2. The J call may be faulty, since TRBJ2-7 better matches the DNA end. The germline CDR1 and CDR2 sequences are MNHNY and SVGAGI (reference sequence). The CDR3 is 15 residues long. The CDR3 coding sequence is TGTGCCAGCAGTACAATCGGGGGGAGCTCCTACGAGCAGTACTTC. Translating it yields CASSTIGGSSYEQYF.

The chain joins TRBV2 to TRBJ1-1, with a weak D call TRBD1 (5 bases). The germline V gene encodes CDR1 SNHLY and CDR2 FYNNEI. The CDR3 is 13 amino acids. With 7 bases removed from V and 0 bases from J, the gap between germline ends came to 9 bases. In DNA form, the CDR3 reads TGTGCCAGCATGGGGGGGATGAACACTGAAGCTTTCTTT. This gives the protein CASMGGMNTEAFF.

Concerning this clone itself: A read error may account for a junction end that differs from germline. The gene calls are TRBV4-2 and TRBJ2-6, with D tentatively TRBD1 (5 bases). Per germline, CDR1 LGHNA and CDR2 YNFKEQ. This CDR3 is 23 amino acids long. CDR3 residues: CASSQDKRLDQQLKFSGADVLTF. Written as DNA, the CDR3 is TGTGCCAGCAGCCAAGATAAAAGGTTGGATCAACAGCTCAAATTCTCTGGGGCCGACGTCCTGACTTTC.

CDR3 in amino acids: CASSLTGRNSPLHF. For the CDR3, the DNA is TGTGCCAGCAGCCTGACAGGGAGGAATTCACCCCTCCACTTT. The chain uses TRBV7-9 and TRBJ1-6; 7 bases fit TRBD1. V was clipped by 5 bases and J by 7 bases; unmatched bases: 5. The length of the CDR3 is 14 residues. Germline V lookup: CDR1 SEHNR, CDR2 FQNEAQ (reference sequence). Complete variable domain (other parts from reference TRBV7-9 and TRBJ1-6): DTGVSQNPRHKITKRGQNVTFRCDPISEHNRLYWYRQTLGQGPEFLTYFQNEAQLEKSRLLSDRFSAERPKGSFSTLEIQRTEQGDSAMYLCASSLTGRNSPLHFGNGTRLTVT.

J is TRBJ1-2 and V is TRBV5-1; D gene uncertain. V lost 0 bases and J lost 5, with 8 bases in between. The CDR3 has 13 amino acids. The germline gives CDR1 SGHRS, CDR2 YFSETQ. CDR3 in amino acids: CASSLEPQYGYTF. The CDR3, as DNA: TGCGCCAGCAGCTTGGAACCTCAGTATGGCTACACCTTC.

This clone has only one observation. The chain joins TRBV7-2 to TRBJ2-2; 8 nucleotides line up with TRBD1. Germline trimming cut 5 bases from V and 7 bases from J; bases unmatched to any gene: 9. CDR1 SGHTA and CDR2 FQGNSA come from the germline V gene. CDR3 length: 15 residues. CDR3 DNA: TGTGCCAGCAGCCCCGGGACAGGTTGGGTCGGGGAGCTGTTTTTT. Protein: CASSPGTGWVGELFF.